Shown below are 26 T cell receptor beta chains from a single sample sequenced in a study of blood T cells in healthy people across ages (dated by TCRdb to the mid-2010s). The method behind the library was 5' RACE. Sequencer: Illumina HiSeq 2500. A second PCR of about 6 to 12 cycles was run with a J-beta primer mix and a sample-barcoded 5' primer. TCRdb passed the public sequencing reads through fastp at Q25 and MiXCR, retaining productive beta sequences. Each record represents a unique CDR3 protein, reported with the most common genes and DNA among its rows. Within this sample are 660,000 or so distinct CDR3 sequences, with under 70% of them counted one time only. Over 35% of the sample rests with the top ten. Sequencing input: blood. The receptors here all came from a man aged 55 to 69 in good health.

This clonotype occurred a few times. The rearrangement links TRBV7-2 to TRBJ2-5, with D tentatively TRBD1 (6 bases). The CDR3 contains 16 residues. V was pared by 2 bases and J by 3 bases, with 16 bases between. Germline-derived CDR1 and CDR2 are SGHTA and FQGNSA. The CDR3 sequence: CASSLTLRDNKETQYF. CDR3 sequence (DNA): TGTGCCAGCAGCTTAACCCTTAGGGACAACAAAGAGACCCAGTACTTC.

The CDR3 DNA follows: TGCGCCAGCAGCAGTCGGTCCTCGACGAGCTCCTACGAGCAGTACTTC. Its protein is CASSSRSSTSSYEQYF. The chain has TRBV5-1 and TRBJ2-7; D gene ambiguous. This CDR3 spans 16 amino acids. V was clipped by 4 bases and J by 0 bases, with 17 bases between them. Germline V gives CDR1 SGHRS, CDR2 YFSETQ.

This clonotype was observed a few times. The chain couples TRBV4-1 to TRBJ2-5; no definite D call. CDR3 size: 13 residues. V shed 2 bases and J shed 0 bases, with 4 bases lying between them. CDR1 and CDR2 (germline): MGHRA, YSYEKL. CDR3: CASSQIDQETQYF. DNA of the CDR3: TGCGCCAGCAGCCAAATAGACCAAGAGACCCAGTACTTC.

A single count supports this clonotype. The chain has TRBV7-9 and TRBJ1-4, with D unresolved. Germline V CDR1 and CDR2: SEHNR, FQNEAQ (reference sequence). CDR3 size: 14 residues. Trimming cost V 1 base and J 4 bases, with 7 bases left between them. The CDR3 DNA sequence: TGTGCCAGCAGCTTAGAAGGGTTTAATGAAAAACTGTTTTTT. It encodes CASSLEGFNEKLFF. The full variable domain, completed using reference TRBV7-9 and TRBJ1-4, is DTGVSQNPRHKITKRGQNVTFRCDPISEHNRLYWYRQTLGQGPEFLTYFQNEAQLEKSRLLSDRFSAERPKGSFSTLEIQRTEQGDSAMYLCASSLEGFNEKLFFGSGTQLSVL.

This chain connects TRBV20-1 to TRBJ2-7; TRBD1 agrees at 7 bases. The germline CDR1 and CDR2 sequences are DFQATT and SNEGSKA (reference sequence). Trimming at V came to 2 bases and at J to 9 bases, leaving 10 bases not matched to a gene. This CDR3 is built from 13 residues. The CDR3: CSARTGADGGQYF. CDR3 sequence (DNA): TGCAGTGCTAGAACAGGGGCCGACGGCGGGCAGTACTTC.

This chain joins TRBV14 and TRBJ2-1, with a tentative D call TRBD2 (7 bases). CDR3 length: 13 amino acids. V lost 5 bases to trimming and J lost 9 bases, with 14 bases between them. CDR1 SGHDN and CDR2 FVKESK come from the germline V gene. Here the CDR3 DNA reads TGTGCCAGCAGCTTCCAGAGGGGGGGTGAGCAGTTCTTC. Translated: CASSFQRGGEQFF.

V is TRBV18 and J is TRBJ1-2, with D possibly TRBD1 on 5 matching bases. CDR1 KGHSH and CDR2 LQKENI come from the germline V gene. V dropped 2 bases and J dropped 5 bases, with 18 bases sitting between them. The CDR3 is 16 amino acids. The CDR3 DNA sequence: TGTGCCAGCTCACCAGGGGCCAGTTCGAAAACTTATGGCTACACCTTC. Translating gives CASSPGASSKTYGYTF.

The chain carries TRBV10-3 and TRBJ2-1; the D call may be TRBD1 or TRBD2 (5 bases each). The CDR3 spans 15 residues. V was shortened by 3 bases and J by 0 bases, with 9 bases between the two germline ends. From germline, CDR1 is ENHRY and CDR2 SYGVKD. CDR3 loop: CAISDRGDSYNEQFF. CDR3 in DNA: TGTGCCATCAGTGATAGAGGGGACTCCTACAATGAGCAGTTCTTC.

The gene calls are TRBV3-1 and TRBJ2-4; weak D call: TRBD2 (6 bases). This CDR3 region has 15 residues. Deletions cut 3 bases from V and 0 bases from J, with 9 bases between. Germline CDR1 is LGHDT and CDR2 is YNNKEL (reference sequence). For the CDR3, the DNA is TGTGCCAGCAGCCAGGAGGGATTAGCCAAAAACATTCAGTACTTC. Translated: CASSQEGLAKNIQYF.

This clonotype was picked up a small number of times. This chain joins TRBV12-3 or TRBV12-4 and TRBJ2-4; 10 bases line up with TRBD2. Judging by the DNA end, TRBJ2-7 fits better; the J call may be wrong. There are 13 residues in the CDR3. The CDR3, as DNA: TGTGCCAGCAGGGGGACTAGCGCCAGCGAGCAGTACTTC. This sequence encodes CASRGTSASEQYF.

This clonotype has just a few counts. The CDR3 sequence: CASSLGTENSPLHF. The CDR3 DNA follows: TGCGCCAGCAGCTTAGGGACAGAGAATTCACCCCTCCACTTT. The chain carries TRBV5-1 and TRBJ1-6; 7 bases fit TRBD1. The CDR3 contains 14 residues. V lost 2 bases to trimming and J lost 7 bases; unmatched junction nucleotides: 3. Germline V gene sequence: CDR1 SGHRS, CDR2 YFSETQ.

The CDR3 bases are TGTGCCAGCAGTCCCCAGGCGGGGGCCGGCAATCAGCCCCAGCATTTT. Translation: CASSPQAGAGNQPQHF. V gene TRBV28 combines with J gene TRBJ1-5, with a tentative D call TRBD1 (6 bases). The V end was cut by 5 bases, the J end by 2 bases, with 16 bases between. The CDR3 has 16 residues. Germline V gene data show CDR1 as MDHEN and CDR2 as SYDVKM.

The rearrangement uses TRBV18 and TRBJ1-1; 10 bases are a match to TRBD1. The length of the CDR3 is 15 residues. The V gene's germline CDR1 is KGHSH and CDR2 LQKENI. Unmatched junction bases numbered 1, after V lost 2 bases and J lost 1 base. CDR3 sequence (DNA): TGTGCCAGCTCACCAGGACAGGGGGAGAACACTGAAGCTTTCTTT. This gives the protein CASSPGQGENTEAFF.

The gene calls are TRBV5-1 and TRBJ1-5; D is perhaps TRBD1 (6 bases). Trimming left V 4 bases short and J 2 bases short, with 13 bases between. Germline V CDR1 and CDR2: SGHRS, YFSETQ. The CDR3 totals 15 residues. The CDR3 sequence is CASSQEGVGNQPQHF. The CDR3 DNA follows: TGCGCCAGCAGCCAGGAGGGGGTGGGCAATCAGCCCCAGCATTTT.

The V call is TRBV29-1, the J call TRBJ1-1; D is perhaps TRBD1 (5 bases). There are 14 residues in the CDR3. Trimming left V 0 bases short and J 0 bases short, with 8 bases between. Germline V CDR1 and CDR2: SQVTM, ANQGSEA. The CDR3 DNA sequence: TGCAGCGTTGAAGAAGACAGCTTGAACACTGAAGCTTTCTTT. Its protein product is CSVEEDSLNTEAFF.

This chain links TRBV2 with TRBJ2-5, with a possible D match to TRBD1 (6 bases). The length of the CDR3 is 16 residues. CDR1 is SNHLY, CDR2 FYNNEI, per germline. Trimming pared 4 bases from V and 2 bases from J, leaving 17 bases between. CDR3 sequence: CASSVNNRAGQETQYF. CDR3 DNA sequence: TGTGCCAGCAGTGTAAATAACAGGGCTGGGCAAGAGACCCAGTACTTC. The full variable domain, with the rest looked up from reference TRBV2 and TRBJ2-5, is EPEVTQTPSHQVTQMGQEVILRCVPISNHLYFYWYRQILGQKVEFLVSFYNNEISEKSEIFDDQFSVERPDGSNFTLKIRSTKLEDSAMYFCASSVNNRAGQETQYFGPGTRLLVL.

As concerns this clonotype: The junction shows a germline mismatch at one end, possibly a read error. This rearrangement joins TRBV4-2 to TRBJ2-3; 9 nucleotides agree with TRBD2. In germline, CDR1 is LGHNA, CDR2 YNFKEQ. There are 16 residues in the CDR3. In nucleotides, the CDR3 is TGTGCCAGCAGCCAAGTAGGCGGGGGGGTCTCGGCTACGCAGTATTTC. As protein: CASSQVGGGVSATQYF.

This clonotype appeared once. The chain is built from TRBV11-2 and TRBJ2-7, with TRBD1 as a possible D gene (5 bases). The V and J ends lost 5 bases and 2 bases respectively, with 16 bases between them. This CDR3 has 15 amino acids. The germline V gene encodes CDR1 SGHAT and CDR2 FQNNGV. The CDR3: CASSQRQITAYEQYF. The CDR3 DNA reads TGTGCCAGCAGCCAAAGACAGATAACAGCCTACGAGCAGTACTTC. The full variable domain, rest sourced from reference TRBV11-2 and TRBJ2-7, is EAGVAQSPRYKIIEKRQSVAFWCNPISGHATLYWYQQILGQGPKLLIQFQNNGVVDDSQLPKDRFSAERLKGVDSTLKIQPAKLEDSAVYLCASSQRQITAYEQYFGPGTRLTVT.

This clonotype was observed a handful of times. This rearrangement joins TRBV11-3 to TRBJ1-1; 8 nucleotides agree with TRBD1. With V trimmed by 4 bases and J by 4 bases, 2 bases remained unmatched. CDR1 and CDR2 (germline): SGHNT, YENEEA. CDR3 size: 13 residues. The DNA for the CDR3 is TGTGCCAGCAGCTGGACAGGGCGCACTGAAGCTTTCTTT. Translated: CASSWTGRTEAFF.

The gene calls are TRBV3-1 and TRBJ2-5; 9 nucleotides line up with TRBD2. The germline V gene encodes CDR1 LGHDT and CDR2 YNNKEL (reference sequence). This CDR3 is built from 18 residues. Trimming took 4 bases from V and 5 from J; bases not matched to a gene: 17. CDR3 nucleotide sequence: TGTGCCAGCAGCCCCCTTTCCCGGGCTAGCGGGGACTTGGAGACCCAGTACTTC. Its translation: CASSPLSRASGDLETQYF.

The V call is TRBV25-1, the J call TRBJ2-1; 12 nucleotides align to TRBD1. Looked up from germline, CDR1 is MGHDK and CDR2 is SYGVNS. V was pared by 3 bases and J by 8 bases, with 14 bases of the junction left unmatched. The CDR3 covers 18 residues. CDR3: CASSDSLPGTGGRDEQFF. The CDR3 DNA is TGTGCCAGCAGTGACTCCCTGCCCGGGACAGGGGGCCGGGATGAGCAGTTCTTC.

The chain joins TRBV19 to TRBJ2-1, with TRBD1 as a possible D gene (5 bases). The germline V gene encodes CDR1 LNHDA and CDR2 SQIVND (reference sequence). The CDR3 covers 14 residues. Trimming shortened V by 4 bases and J by 14 bases, and 21 bases separated the two germline ends. The CDR3 is CASSTTPTDDMEFF. Written as DNA, the CDR3 is TGTGCCAGTAGTACCACCCCGACAGACGATATGGAGTTCTTC. Based on the CDR3 plus reference TRBV19 and TRBJ2-1, the full variable domain is DGGITQSPKYLFRKEGQNVTLSCEQNLNHDAMYWYRQDPGQGLRLIYYSQIVNDFQKGDIAEGYSVSREKKESFPLTVTSAQKNPTAFYLCASSTTPTDDMEFFGPGTRLTVL.

The chain carries TRBV7-8 and TRBJ2-3, with TRBD2 matching 9 bases. V was pared by 7 bases and J by 9 bases, with 11 bases of the junction left unmatched. The CDR3 loop spans 14 amino acids. Germline V gene data show CDR1 as SGHVS and CDR2 as FQNEAQ. For the CDR3, the DNA is TGTGCCAGCACAGAGACTAGCGGACCCCGGACGCAGTATTTT. Translation: CASTETSGPRTQYF.

This chain connects TRBV20-1 to TRBJ2-7; D is possibly TRBD2 (6 bases). The CDR3 contains 12 residues. Deletions cut 6 bases from V and 2 bases from J, with 11 bases between. Germline loops: CDR1 DFQATT, CDR2 SNEGSKA (reference sequence). CDR3 coding DNA: TGCAGTGCAGCGGGCCTGACCTACGAGCAGTACTTC. As protein: CSAAGLTYEQYF.

The chain is built from TRBV10-3 and TRBJ1-1; a possible D gene is TRBD1 (6 bases). The CDR3 is 14 residues long. V was trimmed by 7 bases and J by 3 bases, leaving 15 bases between them. The germline V gene has CDR1 ENHRY and CDR2 SYGVKD. The CDR3 region has the DNA TGTGCCATCAAACTAAGGGGGGTCGACACTGAAGCTTTCTTT. Amino acid sequence: CAIKLRGVDTEAFF.

This chain connects TRBV6-5 to TRBJ1-4; tentative D call: TRBD1 (5 bases). The CDR3 covers 17 residues. Germline V gene data show CDR1 as MNHEY and CDR2 as SVGAGI. Trimming removed 4 bases from V and 3 bases from J, with 18 bases in between. The CDR3 region has the DNA TGTGCCAGCAGTTTCGGGAGGGGACCGGGGGCTAATGAAAAACTGTTTTTT. This gives the protein CASSFGRGPGANEKLFF.